The 2 T cell receptor beta chains listed next were all sequenced from one sample in a study of technical replicates of blood from several donors. The assay was immunoSEQ multiplex PCR, and TCRdb's table has in-frame clones only and misses some. The table has roughly 8,000 clones, approximately 87% seen once. Input material: PBMCs. The receptors here all came from a human donor in good health.

The chain employs TRBV28 and TRBJ2-1, with 10 bases fitting TRBD2. Germline V lookup: CDR1 MDHEN, CDR2 SYDVKM. V shed 6 bases and J 6 bases; nucleotides not matched to a gene: 8. The CDR3 loop spans 15 amino acids. CDR3 DNA sequence: TGTGCCAGCAGACTGCCGGGACTAGCGTCCAATGAGCAGTTCTTC. This encodes CASRLPGLASNEQFF.

V and J are TRBV7-6 and TRBJ2-7, with TRBD2 identical over 8 bases. The CDR3 consists of 17 residues. Germline V gene lookup returns CDR1 SGHVS and CDR2 FNYEAQ. The ends lost 0 bases at V and 0 bases at J; junction bases unmatched: 7. The CDR3: CASSLALAGGPSYEQYF. In DNA, the CDR3 is TGTGCCAGCAGCTTAGCGTTGGCGGGAGGCCCCTCCTACGAGCAGTACTTC.